This is a list of T cell receptor beta chains from one sample in a study of blood T cell repertoires in COVID-19. Here immunoSEQ multiplex PCR was the method, and the copy in TCRdb shows in-frame clones only, minus some. The data hold about 220,000 clones, with around 85% observed a single time. Sequenced: peripheral blood. The receptors come from a woman between 65 and 79 years old with COVID-19, enrolled during active disease. CDR3s include the opening cysteine and the closing phenylalanine or tryptophan. Fields, in order: clone size, D gene, J gene, V gene, CDR3 DNA, CDR3 protein. The D gene is left open where the match is weak. Part of the rows lack a size; the others show once, few, many or a class for expanded clones.

clone size: .; D gene: .; J gene: TRBJ2-2; V gene: TRBV12-5; CDR3 DNA: TGTGCTAGTGGGACAGGCCGCACCGGGGAGCTGTTTTTT; CDR3 protein: CASGTGRTGELFF
clone size: .; D gene: .; J gene: TRBJ2-1; V gene: TRBV2; CDR3 DNA: TGTGCCAGCAGTCGGCTAGCCCTCAATGAGCAGTTCTTC; CDR3 protein: CASSRLALNEQFF
clone size: .; D gene: TRBD1; J gene: TRBJ1-2; V gene: TRBV7-2; CDR3 DNA: TGTGCCAGCAGCTTCAACAGGGGGGATTATGGCTACACCTTC; CDR3 protein: CASSFNRGDYGYTF
clone size: .; D gene: .; J gene: TRBJ1-2; V gene: TRBV5-5; CDR3 DNA: TGTGCCAGCCACAGGGAGGGACTCGGTGGCTACACCTTC; CDR3 protein: CASHREGLGGYTF
clone size: once; D gene: .; J gene: TRBJ2-2; V gene: TRBV6-4; CDR3 DNA: TGTGCCAGCAGTGAAGAACTAGCTACTACCTCGAACACCGGGGAGCTGTTTTTT; CDR3 protein: CASSEELATTSNTGELFF
clone size: .; D gene: .; J gene: TRBJ1-2; V gene: TRBV2; CDR3 DNA: TGTGCCAGCAGTGAGATACAGCACTATGGCTACACCTTC; CDR3 protein: CASSEIQHYGYTF
clone size: .; D gene: TRBD1; J gene: TRBJ1-2; V gene: TRBV29-1; CDR3 DNA: TGCAGCGTTGATCTCCGAGGACAGGGGTATGGCTACACCTTC; CDR3 protein: CSVDLRGQGYGYTF
clone size: .; D gene: TRBD1; J gene: TRBJ1-5; V gene: TRBV6-2/TRBV6-3; CDR3 DNA: TGTGCCAGCAGCTTTGACAGGGGAAGTCAGCCCCAGCATTTT; CDR3 protein: CASSFDRGSQPQHF
clone size: once; D gene: .; J gene: TRBJ1-5; V gene: TRBV10-3; CDR3 DNA: TGTGCCATCAGTGAGTTTCTCGCCCAGGGCGATCAGCCCCAGCATTTT; CDR3 protein: CAISEFLAQGDQPQHF
clone size: .; D gene: .; J gene: TRBJ1-2; V gene: TRBV3-1/TRBV3-2; CDR3 DNA: TGTGCCAGCAGCCCGCGGAACTCTTCTCCTGGCTACACCTTC; CDR3 protein: CASSPRNSSPGYTF
clone size: .; D gene: TRBD2; J gene: TRBJ2-3; V gene: TRBV19; CDR3 DNA: TGTGCCAGTAGTATCGGCGGGGGAAGCGGAGATACGCAGTATTTT; CDR3 protein: CASSIGGGSGDTQYF
clone size: .; D gene: .; J gene: TRBJ1-2; V gene: TRBV2; CDR3 DNA: TGTGCCAGCACCGGGGGAACAGGTACATACTATGGCTACACCTTC; CDR3 protein: CASTGGTGTYYGYTF
clone size: .; D gene: .; J gene: TRBJ1-2; V gene: TRBV3-1/TRBV3-2; CDR3 DNA: TGTGCCAGCAGCCAATTCGGGGGTTCTGGCTACACCTTC; CDR3 protein: CASSQFGGSGYTF
clone size: .; D gene: TRBD2; J gene: TRBJ2-3; V gene: TRBV12-5; CDR3 DNA: TGTGCTAGTGGTTTGGTACGGCTAGCGGGGGTTCCCTCTAGCACAGATACGCAGTATTTT; CDR3 protein: CASGLVRLAGVPSSTDTQYF
clone size: .; D gene: TRBD1; J gene: TRBJ1-2; V gene: TRBV9; CDR3 DNA: TGTGCCAGCAGCGTGGGTACAGGGGGCTCGGGCTATGGCTACACCTTC; CDR3 protein: CASSVGTGGSGYGYTF
clone size: .; D gene: .; J gene: TRBJ1-1; V gene: TRBV15; CDR3 DNA: TGTGCCACCAGCAGCGGGACAACCCCTTCCTGGGCCACTGAAGCTTTCTTT; CDR3 protein: CATSSGTTPSWATEAFF
clone size: .; D gene: TRBD1; J gene: TRBJ2-7; V gene: TRBV23-1; CDR3 DNA: TGCGCCAGCACCAACAGGGGTCCCCCCTACGAGCAGTACTTC; CDR3 protein: CASTNRGPPYEQYF
clone size: .; D gene: TRBD1; J gene: TRBJ1-2; V gene: TRBV13; CDR3 DNA: TGTGCCAGCAGCCCAGGGGGCGGGGTGAACTATGGCTACACCTTC; CDR3 protein: CASSPGGGVNYGYTF
clone size: .; D gene: TRBD1; J gene: TRBJ1-2; V gene: TRBV19; CDR3 DNA: TGTGCCAGTAGTAGACAGGGTGCTAACTATGGCTACACCTTC; CDR3 protein: CASSRQGANYGYTF
clone size: once; D gene: .; J gene: TRBJ1-6; V gene: TRBV3-1/TRBV3-2; CDR3 DNA: TGTGCCAGCAGCCAATCGACAGGACATTCACCCCTCCACTTT; CDR3 protein: CASSQSTGHSPLHF
clone size: .; D gene: TRBD1; J gene: TRBJ1-2; V gene: TRBV5-6; CDR3 DNA: TGTGCCAGCAGGTCCCCCGGGACAGGGCTTAACTATGGCTACACCTTC; CDR3 protein: CASRSPGTGLNYGYTF
clone size: .; D gene: .; J gene: TRBJ2-3; V gene: TRBV9; CDR3 DNA: TGTGCCAGCAGCGTAGCTTTAGGGGCAGATACGCAGTATTTT; CDR3 protein: CASSVALGADTQYF
clone size: once; D gene: .; J gene: TRBJ1-1; V gene: TRBV30; CDR3 DNA: TGTGCCTGCTCTAGTGGAAACACTGAAGCTTTCTTT; CDR3 protein: CACSSGNTEAFF
clone size: .; D gene: .; J gene: TRBJ2-1; V gene: TRBV11-3; CDR3 DNA: TGTGCCAGCAGCTTAGTACAGGGCGTCTACAATGAGCAGTTCTTC; CDR3 protein: CASSLVQGVYNEQFF
clone size: once; D gene: .; J gene: TRBJ1-3; V gene: TRBV7-8; CDR3 DNA: TGTGCCAGCAGCTTAGCAGGCGGGCGCAGCTCTGGAAACACCATATATTTT; CDR3 protein: CASSLAGGRSSGNTIYF
clone size: .; D gene: .; J gene: TRBJ1-4; V gene: TRBV4-3; CDR3 DNA: TGCGCCAGCAGCCGACAGCCTACGGATGAAAAACTGTTTTTT; CDR3 protein: CASSRQPTDEKLFF
clone size: .; D gene: .; J gene: TRBJ1-1; V gene: TRBV3-1/TRBV3-2; CDR3 DNA: TGTGCCAGCAGCCAAGTGGCAGGGGCTGAAGCTTTCTTT; CDR3 protein: CASSQVAGAEAFF
clone size: .; D gene: TRBD1; J gene: TRBJ2-1; V gene: TRBV29-1; CDR3 DNA: TGCAGCGTACGACAGGGGGCGCGCAATGAGCAGTTCTTC; CDR3 protein: CSVRQGARNEQFF
clone size: .; D gene: TRBD2; J gene: TRBJ2-7; V gene: TRBV19; CDR3 DNA: TGTGCCAGTAGCCCTGGGGTAGCGGGAGTCTACGAGCAGTACTTC; CDR3 protein: CASSPGVAGVYEQYF
clone size: .; D gene: .; J gene: TRBJ1-6; V gene: TRBV30; CDR3 DNA: TGTGCCTGGAGTGTTGATGGCAGGGCTACTTCACCCCTCCACTTT; CDR3 protein: CAWSVDGRATSPLHF
clone size: .; D gene: .; J gene: TRBJ2-7; V gene: TRBV7-2; CDR3 DNA: TGTGCCAGCAGTTCTAGCTCCTACGAGCAGTACTTC; CDR3 protein: CASSSSSYEQYF
clone size: .; D gene: .; J gene: TRBJ1-1; V gene: TRBV6-5; CDR3 DNA: TGTGCCAGCAGTCCCCTAGACAGGTTGAACACTGAAGCTTTCTTT; CDR3 protein: CASSPLDRLNTEAFF
clone size: .; D gene: TRBD1; J gene: TRBJ1-2; V gene: TRBV7-2; CDR3 DNA: TGTGCCAGCAGCGAGGGACAGGGTAACTATGGCTACACCTTC; CDR3 protein: CASSEGQGNYGYTF
clone size: .; D gene: TRBD2; J gene: TRBJ2-5; V gene: TRBV5-1; CDR3 DNA: TGCGCCAGCAGTTCCGGGACTAGCGGGAGCCTACAAGAGACCCAGTACTTC; CDR3 protein: CASSSGTSGSLQETQYF
clone size: few; D gene: TRBD2; J gene: TRBJ2-5; V gene: TRBV3-1/TRBV3-2; CDR3 DNA: TGTGCCACCCGGGGGGGCGGGGAGACCCAGTACTTC; CDR3 protein: CATRGGGETQYF
clone size: .; D gene: TRBD2; J gene: TRBJ2-1; V gene: TRBV7-2; CDR3 DNA: TGTGCCAGCAGCTTAGGGAGTAGCGGGAGTTTTAATGAGCAGTTCTTC; CDR3 protein: CASSLGSSGSFNEQFF
clone size: .; D gene: TRBD2; J gene: TRBJ2-7; V gene: TRBV11-2; CDR3 DNA: TGTGCCAGCAGCTTAGGAGCGGGGGGGCCTCACGAGCAGTACTTC; CDR3 protein: CASSLGAGGPHEQYF
clone size: .; D gene: TRBD1; J gene: TRBJ2-6; V gene: TRBV4-3; CDR3 DNA: TGCGCCAGCAGCCAAGAGACAGGGGGCAGATCTGGGGCCAACGTCCTGACTTTC; CDR3 protein: CASSQETGGRSGANVLTF
clone size: .; D gene: .; J gene: TRBJ1-5; V gene: TRBV6-5; CDR3 DNA: TGTGCCAGCAGACCCTGGGGGGATCAGCCCCAGCATTTT; CDR3 protein: CASRPWGDQPQHF
clone size: .; D gene: .; J gene: TRBJ2-2; V gene: TRBV28; CDR3 DNA: TGTGCCAGCCTGAGGGTTCGGAACACCGGGGAGCTGTTTTTT; CDR3 protein: CASLRVRNTGELFF
clone size: .; D gene: TRBD1; J gene: TRBJ2-7; V gene: TRBV3-1/TRBV3-2; CDR3 DNA: TGTGCCAGCAGCCACCGACAGGGACACGAGCAGTACTTC; CDR3 protein: CASSHRQGHEQYF
clone size: .; D gene: TRBD1; J gene: TRBJ1-1; V gene: TRBV7-6; CDR3 DNA: TGTGCCAGCAGCTGGGGACAGGGGAGGGGGAACACTGAAGCTTTCTTT; CDR3 protein: CASSWGQGRGNTEAFF